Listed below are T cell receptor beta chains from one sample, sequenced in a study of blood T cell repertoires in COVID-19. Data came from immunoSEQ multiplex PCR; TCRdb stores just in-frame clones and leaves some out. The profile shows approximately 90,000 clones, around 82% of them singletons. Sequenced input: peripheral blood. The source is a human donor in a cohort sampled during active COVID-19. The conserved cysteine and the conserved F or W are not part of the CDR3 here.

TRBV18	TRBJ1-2	ASSAIGQENYGYT
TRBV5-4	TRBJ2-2	ASSGRLAGNTGELF
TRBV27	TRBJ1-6	ASSYSGGGSPLH
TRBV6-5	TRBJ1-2	ASSSLGRGDGYT
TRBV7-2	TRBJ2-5	ASSPRLAGGQETQY
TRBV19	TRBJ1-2	ASSIPGEYGYT
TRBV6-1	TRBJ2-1	ASSERLAGGSGF
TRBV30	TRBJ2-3	AWSVASVGDTQY
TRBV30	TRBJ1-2	AWSLGSGYT
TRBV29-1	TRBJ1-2	SVGDKGYT
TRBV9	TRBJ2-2	ASSPGQLQGGELF
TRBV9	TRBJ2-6	ASSVRSSGANVLT
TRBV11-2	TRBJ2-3	ASSRGLAGASDTQY
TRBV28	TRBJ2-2	ASSSDRRTGELF
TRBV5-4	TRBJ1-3	ASSPRQGTSGNTIY
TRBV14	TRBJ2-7	ASSQGRTGPYEQY
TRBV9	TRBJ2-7	ASSVATGTGYEQY
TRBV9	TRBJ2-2	ASSVGTGWNTGELF
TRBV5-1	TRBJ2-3	ASSEERGTDTQY
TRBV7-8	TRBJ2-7	ASSLRPPRQGSHEQY
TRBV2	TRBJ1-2	ASSGMSRGYGYT
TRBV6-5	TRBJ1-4	ASSYSGRELF
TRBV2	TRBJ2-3	ASSVRRGGRDTQY
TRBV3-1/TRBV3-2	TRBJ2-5	ASRGGQTQETQY
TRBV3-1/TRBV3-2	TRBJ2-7	ASSQEPTGTYEQY
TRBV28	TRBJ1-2	ASSPQGYYGYT